Listed below are T cell receptor beta chains from one sample, sequenced in a study of T-cell reconstitution after alpha-beta-depleted transplantation in children. TCRdb independently ran MiXCR on the PCR reads; one entry per CDR3 protein. The table lists about 830,000 distinct CDR3 sequences, roughly 15% of them singletons. Sequenced material: PBMCs, mostly from graft donor cells, taken 360 days after TCRalphabeta/CD19-depleted stem cell transplant. The receptors originated from a male patient younger than 18 who had a stem cell transplant for acute lymphoblastic leukemia, so the T cells may come from the graft donor. CDR3s include the opening cysteine and the closing phenylalanine or tryptophan. D genes are given only for firm matches. Some rows mark clone size as missing; the rest say once, few, many or name a class of expanded clone.

clone size	V gene	J gene	D gene	CDR3 DNA	CDR3 protein
few	TRBV7-3	TRBJ1-1	NA	TGTGCCAGCAGCTTAAGGGGGGAGAATGAAGCTTTCTTT	CASSLRGENEAFF
NA	TRBV12-3/TRBV12-4	TRBJ2-3	NA	TGTGCCAGCACTGGGACGGGCACAGATACGCAGTATTTT	CASTGTGTDTQYF
few	TRBV4-2	TRBJ2-2	TRBD2	TGTGCCAGCAGCCAAGAAATACTAGCGGGAGACCAGAGCGGGGAGCTGTTTTTT	CASSQEILAGDQSGELFF
NA	TRBV23-1	TRBJ2-7	NA	TGCGCCAGCAGTCAAGAGGCGGGGAACGGCTACGAGCAGTACTTC	CASSQEAGNGYEQYF
few	TRBV7-3	TRBJ2-7	TRBD2	TGTGCCAGCAGCTTAACGGAGAGCGGGAGTCGCAACTTC	CASSLTESGSRNF
NA	TRBV5-1	TRBJ2-3	TRBD2	TGCGCCAGCAGCTGGAGGCTAGCGGGAGGGATCACAGATACGCAGTATTTT	CASSWRLAGGITDTQYF
many	TRBV27	TRBJ2-7	NA	TGTGCCAGCAGTACCCCTCGACTTAACGAGCAGTACTTC	CASSTPRLNEQYF
NA	TRBV25-1	TRBJ2-1	TRBD2	TGTGCCAGCAGTCCTTTAGCCGGGACTAGCGGGAGCAATGAGCAGTTCTTC	CASSPLAGTSGSNEQFF
few	TRBV11-2	TRBJ2-3	NA	TGTGCCAGCAGCTTTCACCTAGCGCAGTATTTT	CASSFHLAQYF
few	TRBV6-5	TRBJ2-3	NA	TGTGCCAGCAGTCACCCTGCGGACAGACGAAACACAGATACGCAGTATTTT	CASSHPADRRNTDTQYF
NA	TRBV9	TRBJ2-7	TRBD1	TGTGCCAGCAGCCGGGACAGGGGCGAGCAGTACTTC	CASSRDRGEQYF
NA	TRBV12-3/TRBV12-4	TRBJ1-1	TRBD1	TGTGCCAGCAGTTTGCGGAGGGGGCTCGCTGAAGCTTTCTTT	CASSLRRGLAEAFF
few	TRBV10-3	TRBJ2-1	TRBD2	TGTGCCATCAGTGGGGCTAATAGCGGGATTACCTACAATGAGCAGTTCTTC	CAISGANSGITYNEQFF
few	TRBV20-1	TRBJ2-2	NA	TGCAGTGCTAAAGACAGCGCGAACACCGGGGAGCTGTTTTTT	CSAKDSANTGELFF
few	TRBV5-1	TRBJ2-3	NA	TGCGCCAGCAGCTTGGTACGGGCGGAGGCAGATACGCAGTATTTT	CASSLVRAEADTQYF
few	TRBV20-1	TRBJ1-4	TRBD1	TGCAGTGCTAGAGATCGAAAACAGGGGGCAAAAACTAATGAAAAACTGTTTTTT	CSARDRKQGAKTNEKLFF
NA	TRBV19	TRBJ1-5	NA	TGTGCCAGTAGCTGGGGGCAGGGGAGCAATCAGCCCCAGCATTTT	CASSWGQGSNQPQHF
NA	TRBV29-1	TRBJ2-7	TRBD2	TGCAGCGTGACCGGTGGGCCTAGCGGGTTCCAGGGCGAGCAGTACTTC	CSVTGGPSGFQGEQYF
NA	TRBV11-2	TRBJ2-5	NA	TGTGCCAGCAGCTCACTTAGGTTCCGAGAGACCCAGTACTTC	CASSSLRFRETQYF
NA	TRBV7-9	TRBJ2-1	NA	TGTGCCAGCAGCTTAGGCCCGGGGGTTGAGCAGTTCTTC	CASSLGPGVEQFF
NA	TRBV29-1	TRBJ2-7	NA	TGCAGCGTTGAATGGAGGGGTACCTACGAGCAGTACTTC	CSVEWRGTYEQYF
few	TRBV20-1	TRBJ2-2	NA	TGCAGTGCTCGGATTACCGGGGAGCTGTTTTTT	CSARITGELFF
few	TRBV2	TRBJ2-1	NA	TGTGCCAGCAGTGACCATTGGTCAGCCGACCACAATGAGCAGTTCTTC	CASSDHWSADHNEQFF
NA	TRBV5-1	TRBJ2-1	NA	TGCGCCAGCAGCTTGGCCGGGACGCTGGGCTATGAGCAGTTCTTC	CASSLAGTLGYEQFF
many	TRBV5-1	TRBJ2-7	NA	TGCGCCAGCAGCCTGGAACAGGGTTCCGAGCAGTACTTC	CASSLEQGSEQYF
NA	TRBV25-1	TRBJ2-1	NA	TGTGCCAGCAGTAGCGGGACATTCTCCTACAATGAGCAGTTCTTC	CASSSGTFSYNEQFF
NA	TRBV9	TRBJ2-1	TRBD1	TGTGCCAGCAGCGCCGCCGGGACAGGGGATGAGCAGTTCTTC	CASSAAGTGDEQFF
many	TRBV20-1	TRBJ2-5	TRBD1	TGCAGTGCCAAACAGGGGTGGGAGACCCAGTACTTC	CSAKQGWETQYF
NA	TRBV5-6	TRBJ2-1	NA	TGTGCCAGCAGCCCTGTCACGGGCCCCTACAATGAGCAGTTCTTC	CASSPVTGPYNEQFF
few	TRBV10-3	TRBJ2-7	NA	TGTGCCATCAGTGGACAAGTCGGGCAGTACTTC	CAISGQVGQYF
NA	TRBV5-1	TRBJ2-1	TRBD2	TGCGCCAGCAGCCCGGACTTCTCCGGGACTAGCGGGAGTAAAGAGCAGTTCTTC	CASSPDFSGTSGSKEQFF
many	TRBV9	TRBJ2-1	TRBD2	TGTGCCAGCAGCGTGGGGACTACCTCCTACAATGAGCAGTTCTTC	CASSVGTTSYNEQFF
NA	TRBV5-6	TRBJ2-3	TRBD1	TGTGCCAGCGCAACCCCCCGGAAGACAGGGCTGGTAGATACGCAGTATTTT	CASATPRKTGLVDTQYF
few	TRBV5-1	TRBJ2-2	NA	TGCGCCAGCAGCTTCGGTCTATTGGGGAACACCGGGGAGCTGTTTTTT	CASSFGLLGNTGELFF
NA	TRBV20-1	TRBJ1-2	TRBD1	TGCAGTGCTAGAGATCTCGGGGACAGGGGGACCACCAACTATGGCTACACCTTC	CSARDLGDRGTTNYGYTF
few	TRBV4-1	TRBJ1-5	NA	TGCGCCAGCAGCCAAGAGGGGGGGCCCACGGTACAGCCCCAGCATTTT	CASSQEGGPTVQPQHF
NA	TRBV29-1	TRBJ2-2	TRBD1	TGCAGCGTTGAAGGGGGACAGGGGAAGACCGGGGAGCTGTTTTTT	CSVEGGQGKTGELFF
NA	TRBV5-6	TRBJ2-7	TRBD2	TGTGCCAGCAGTCAACTAGCGGGACTCTACGAGCAGTACTTC	CASSQLAGLYEQYF
few	TRBV5-1	TRBJ2-5	NA	TGCGCCAGCAGCTCCAGGGTTGCCGGGACCCAGTACTTC	CASSSRVAGTQYF
NA	TRBV12-3/TRBV12-4	TRBJ1-1	TRBD1	TGTGCCAGCACAACTACCGGGACAGGGGTCACTGAAGCTTTCTTT	CASTTTGTGVTEAFF
few	TRBV2	TRBJ2-3	TRBD2	TGTGCCAGCAGCGACCTGACTAGCGGCAGCACAGATACGCAGTATTTT	CASSDLTSGSTDTQYF
NA	TRBV14	TRBJ2-7	TRBD1	TGTGCCAGCAGTATAAGGACAGGTAACTACGAGCAGTACTTC	CASSIRTGNYEQYF
NA	TRBV7-8	TRBJ2-1	NA	TGTGCCAGCAGCACAGGACTTTTAGGAGGTCCAAATGAGCAGTTCTTC	CASSTGLLGGPNEQFF
NA	TRBV2	TRBJ1-1	NA	TGTGCCAGCACTCTGGACCAGGGAATTAGCACTGAAGCTTTCTTT	CASTLDQGISTEAFF
NA	TRBV7-2	TRBJ2-1	NA	TGTGCCAGCAGCTATACCGTCCGAGGATTAGATGAGCAGTTCTTC	CASSYTVRGLDEQFF
NA	TRBV20-1	TRBJ2-7	TRBD2	TGCAGTGCTACCACGGGACTAGGAAAGTCCGGGCAGTACTTC	CSATTGLGKSGQYF
NA	TRBV5-5	TRBJ1-1	NA	TGTGCCAGCAGCTTGGATCGACAGGTAGAAACTGAAGCTTTCTTT	CASSLDRQVETEAFF
NA	TRBV7-9	TRBJ1-1	NA	TGTGCCAGCAGCTTAGGTGGGGGGTTTACTGAAGCTTTCTTT	CASSLGGGFTEAFF
few	TRBV12-3/TRBV12-4	TRBJ1-1	NA	TGTGCCAGCAGTTTGGGCAGGCGGACCCAATTGAACACTGAAGCTTTCTTT	CASSLGRRTQLNTEAFF
many	TRBV21-1	TRBJ2-7	NA	TGTGCCAGCAGCAGGCCTAGTCGGGGCGAGCAGTACTTC	CASSRPSRGEQYF
NA	TRBV4-2	TRBJ2-5	NA	TGTGCCAGCAGCGACCAAATGGGGCAAGAGACCCAGTACTTC	CASSDQMGQETQYF
NA	TRBV20-1	TRBJ2-7	TRBD2	TGCAGTGCAGGGGAGCGGGGACTTTCCTACGAGCAGTACTTC	CSAGERGLSYEQYF
NA	TRBV7-9	TRBJ2-5	TRBD1	TGTGCCAGCAGCTTTTCAGGACAGGGTGGAGAGACCCAGTACTTC	CASSFSGQGGETQYF
few	TRBV7-2	TRBJ2-2	NA	TGTGCCAGCAGCTTATGGGGGGTGCGGGAGCTGTTTTTT	CASSLWGVRELFF